These 22 T cell receptor beta chains came from one sample sequenced in a study of blood T cell repertoires in COVID-19. The repertoire was sequenced with immunoSEQ multiplex PCR; TCRdb's copy has only in-frame clones and lacks some. The sample holds approximately 200,000 clones, approximately 90% seen once. The sample consisted of PBMCs or T cells enriched from blood (not recorded which). The receptors shown here come from a man aged 25 to 40 who had recovered from COVID-19.

The rearrangement joins TRBV18 to TRBJ2-7; 9 bases fit TRBD2. Trimming at V came to 3 bases and at J to 0 bases, leaving 3 bases not matched to a gene. The CDR3 totals 15 residues. Germline V gene lookup returns CDR1 KGHSH and CDR2 LQKENI. The CDR3 nucleotides are TGTGCCAGCTCACCGCGGACTAGCGACTCCTACGAGCAGTACTTC. Its translation is CASSPRTSDSYEQYF.

The chain has TRBV7-2 and TRBJ1-5; 7 bases are a match to TRBD1. The germline gives CDR1 SGHTA, CDR2 FQGNSA. The V segment lost 1 base and the J segment 5 bases; nucleotides outside the gene matches: 5. The CDR3 length is 15 residues. The CDR3 DNA sequence: TGTGCCAGCAGCTTAGACAGGGGCGGGTATCAGCCCCAGCATTTT. Protein: CASSLDRGGYQPQHF.

The chain joins TRBV7-9 to TRBJ2-1; 12 bases agree with TRBD2. In germline, CDR1 is SEHNR, CDR2 FQNEAQ (reference sequence). V trimming: 4 bases; J trimming: 6 bases; junction bases outside the gene matches: 4. The CDR3 is 15 residues long. CDR3 nucleotides: TGTGCCAGCAGCTACCTAGCGGGAGGGTTCAATGAGCAGTTCTTC. It codes for CASSYLAGGFNEQFF.

This chain uses TRBV2 with TRBJ1-1; TRBD1 matches at 7 bases. After removal of 5 bases from V and 6 bases from J, the junction contained 6 bases not matched to a gene. The CDR3 is made up of 13 amino acids. Per the germline V gene, CDR1 is SNHLY and CDR2 is FYNNEI. Here the CDR3 DNA reads TGTGCCAGCAGTTCGACGCAGGGGGCTGAAGCTTTCTTT. Protein sequence: CASSSTQGAEAFF.

V usage is TRBV27 and J usage is TRBJ1-1; TRBD1 agrees at 7 bases. V dropped 5 bases and J dropped 3; count of bases not matched to a gene: 15. The CDR3 is made up of 17 amino acids. Germline V gene lookup returns CDR1 MNHEY and CDR2 SMNVEV (reference sequence). The CDR3 DNA sequence: TGTGCCAGCAGTCCAATACCTGACAGGGTTAGGGACACTGAAGCTTTCTTT. Encoded protein: CASSPIPDRVRDTEAFF.

This chain connects TRBV15 to TRBJ2-7, with 10 bases fitting TRBD2. With V trimmed by 3 bases and J by 2 bases, 4 bases remained unmatched. The CDR3 spans 15 residues. CDR1 LNHNV and CDR2 YYDKDF come from the germline V gene (reference sequence). CDR3 region: CATSSVAGGTYEQYF. CDR3 coding DNA: TGTGCCACCAGCAGTGTAGCGGGAGGAACCTACGAGCAGTACTTC.

The chain carries TRBV30 and TRBJ1-1; 7 bases are a match to TRBD1. The CDR3 is 13 residues long. Germline loops: CDR1 GTSNPN, CDR2 SVGIG (reference sequence). Trimming at V came to 4 bases and at J to 1 base, leaving 3 bases not matched to a gene. CDR3 sequence (DNA): TGTGCCTGGAAGCGACAGGGGAACACTGAAGCTTTCTTT. Protein sequence: CAWKRQGNTEAFF.

CDR3 sequence (DNA): TGTGCCAGCGGGACAGGGAGCCCCACAGATACGCAGTATTTT. The encoded protein is CASGTGSPTDTQYF. The chain is built from TRBV2 and TRBJ2-3; 9 bases align to TRBD1. Germline V gene sequence: CDR1 SNHLY, CDR2 FYNNEI. The CDR3 is 14 residues long. With V trimmed by 8 bases and J by 2 bases, 5 bases remained unmatched. The full variable domain, its missing parts supplied by reference TRBV2 and TRBJ2-3, is EPEVTQTPSHQVTQMGQEVILRCVPISNHLYFYWYRQILGQKVEFLVSFYNNEISEKSEIFDDQFSVERPDGSNFTLKIRSTKLEDSAMYFCASGTGSPTDTQYFGPGTRLTVL.

V usage is TRBV28 and J usage is TRBJ1-2; TRBD1 agrees at 8 bases. The CDR3 is 13 residues long. The germline gives CDR1 MDHEN, CDR2 SYDVKM. Germline trimming cut 7 bases from V and 3 bases from J; bases unmatched to any gene: 4. CDR3 coding DNA: TGTGCCAGCACCTTGACAGGGGACTATGGCTACACCTTC. Encoded protein: CASTLTGDYGYTF.

V gene TRBV24-1 combines with J gene TRBJ2-3, with TRBD1 matching over 8 bases. Germline CDR1 and CDR2: KGHDR and SFDVKD. The CDR3 extends over 18 amino acids. The V gene end was trimmed by 10 bases and the J gene end by 0 bases; junction bases not matched to a gene: 17. The CDR3 bases are TGTGCCACACGAATATCGACAGGGGTACTTTATAGCACAGATACGCAGTATTTT. It codes for CATRISTGVLYSTDTQYF.

Note on this clone: The junction shows a germline mismatch at one end, possibly a read error. The J gene is TRBJ2-3, the V gene TRBV3-1 (or the pseudogene TRBV3-2), with 16 positions matching TRBD2. Germline values: CDR1 LGHDT, CDR2 YNNKEL (reference sequence). The CDR3 loop spans 12 amino acids. CDR3 loop: CASSPGTSGRVF. The CDR3 DNA follows: TGTGCCAGCAGCCCGGGGACTAGCGGGAGGGTTTTT.

The rearrangement uses TRBV9 and TRBJ1-4; 10 nucleotides agree with TRBD1. V dropped 3 bases and J dropped 6; count of bases not matched to a gene: 5. Germline V gene data show CDR1 as SGDLS and CDR2 as YYNGEE. The CDR3 sequence is 15 residues long. CDR3 in DNA: TGTGCCAGCAGCGGCCCGACAGGGGGCTATGAAAAACTGTTTTTT. Translated, it gives CASSGPTGGYEKLFF.

The V call is TRBV6-2 or TRBV6-3, the J call TRBJ1-2; TRBD1 matches at 9 bases. The V segment lost 2 bases and the J segment 4 bases; nucleotides outside the gene matches: 5. From germline, CDR1 is MNHEY and CDR2 SVGEGT. This CDR3 is built from 15 residues. CDR3 protein: CASSYRGQGSYGYTF. The DNA for the CDR3 is TGTGCCAGCAGTTACAGGGGACAGGGAAGCTATGGCTACACCTTC.

In this sample, this clone turned up once. The chain uses TRBV19 and TRBJ2-5; D is possibly TRBD2 (6 bases). V lost 6 bases and J lost 4, with 18 bases in between. Germline-derived CDR1 and CDR2 are LNHDA and SQIVND (reference sequence). The CDR3 length is 15 residues. CDR3 residues: CASSPQTGDGETQYF. The CDR3 DNA sequence: TGTGCCAGTAGCCCACAGACGGGAGACGGAGAGACCCAGTACTTC.

This chain uses TRBV29-1 with TRBJ1-1, with D maybe TRBD1 (6 bases). This CDR3 is 14 amino acids long. The germline V gene encodes CDR1 SQVTM and CDR2 ANQGSEA. Trimming pared 7 bases from V and 0 bases from J, leaving 15 bases between. The CDR3 region is CSADRGQMNTEAFF. The CDR3 DNA reads as TGCAGCGCCGACCGTGGACAGATGAACACTGAAGCTTTCTTT. The whole variable domain, remainder taken from reference TRBV29-1 and TRBJ1-1, is SAVISQKPSRDICQRGTSLTIQCQVDSQVTMMFWYRQQPGQSLTLIATANQGSEATYESGFVIDKFPISRPNLTFSTLTVSNMSPEDSSIYLCSADRGQMNTEAFFGQGTRLTVV.

The chain has TRBV5-8 and TRBJ2-3; D gene unclear. This CDR3 contains 13 residues. Trimming pared 4 bases from V and 1 base from J, leaving 7 bases between. Per germline, CDR1 SGHTS and CDR2 YDEGEE. The CDR3 protein is CASSGSRTDTQYF. The CDR3 region has the DNA TGTGCCAGCAGCGGCAGTCGCACAGATACGCAGTATTTT.

The CDR3 reads CASRTTGGSQETQYF. The CDR3 nucleotides are TGTGCCAGCAGGACAACAGGGGGCTCACAGGAGACCCAGTACTTC. This rearrangement joins TRBV7-9 to TRBJ2-5, with TRBD1 matching 9 bases. J was trimmed by 5 bases and V by 6 bases; bases with no gene match: 10. Germline CDR1 is SEHNR and CDR2 is FQNEAQ (reference sequence). The CDR3 is made up of 15 amino acids.

The rearrangement links TRBV6-2 or TRBV6-3 to TRBJ2-2; tentative D call: TRBD2 (5 bases). Germline V gene data show CDR1 as MNHEY and CDR2 as SVGEGT. This CDR3 spans 15 amino acids. Deletions cut 0 bases from V and 13 bases from J, with 18 bases between. CDR3 in amino acids: CASSYSVAYARGLFF. Written as DNA, the CDR3 is TGTGCCAGCAGTTACTCGGTGGCCTACGCCCGGGGGCTGTTTTTT.

The chain uses TRBV4-1 and TRBJ1-3; D is ambiguous. Trimming cost V 0 bases and J 4 bases, with 13 bases left between them. The CDR3 totals 16 residues. The germline V gene encodes CDR1 MGHRA and CDR2 YSYEKL. CDR3: CASSQDPAGFGNTIYF. CDR3 coding DNA: TGCGCCAGCAGCCAAGATCCGGCGGGGTTCGGAAACACCATATATTTT.

The chain recombines TRBV19 with TRBJ2-7; TRBD1 aligns across 12 bases. The CDR3 extends over 15 amino acids. Trimming cost V 3 bases and J 5 bases; bases outside gene matches: 5. CDR1 is LNHDA, CDR2 SQIVND, per germline (reference sequence). The CDR3 nucleotides read TGTGCCAGTAGTATCCGGGACAGGGGGCACAACGAGCAGTACTTC. Protein product: CASSIRDRGHNEQYF.

This clone was recorded once. V and J are TRBV13 and TRBJ2-2; D gene uncertain. The V end lost 5 bases, the J end lost 10 bases, and 8 bases lay between the germline ends. The CDR3 is 11 amino acids. Germline CDR1 PRHDT, CDR2 FYEKMQ (reference sequence). CDR3 sequence reads: CASSRDTELFF. The CDR3 DNA sequence: TGTGCCAGCAGCCGAGATACGGAGCTGTTTTTT.

The gene calls are TRBV7-9 and TRBJ2-7, with a weak D call TRBD2 (6 bases). This CDR3 contains 16 residues. CDR1 SEHNR and CDR2 FQNEAQ come from the germline V gene (reference sequence). Trimming took off 1 base at V and 1 base at J, with 14 bases between the two ends. For the CDR3, the DNA is TGTGCCAGCAGCTTAGTTCCGGGAGATGGGTCCTACGAGCAGTACTTC. Translation: CASSLVPGDGSYEQYF. The full variable domain, in which reference TRBV7-9 and TRBJ2-7 provide the parts outside the CDR3, is DTGVSQNPRHKITKRGQNVTFRCDPISEHNRLYWYRQTLGQGPEFLTYFQNEAQLEKSRLLSDRFSAERPKGSFSTLEIQRTEQGDSAMYLCASSLVPGDGSYEQYFGPGTRLTVT.